The entry below describes one T cell receptor beta chain. At one of its ends the junction is not consistent with the germline gene, which may arise from a read error. The CDR3 runs 13 residues. In germline, CDR1 is GTSNPN, CDR2 SVGIG (reference sequence). The data stem from a study of blood T cell repertoires in COVID-19. Measured with immunoSEQ multiplex PCR; TCRdb has only the in-frame clones, and not every one. This table has just over 95,000 clones, around 80% appearing once. The V and J genes are TRBV30 and TRBJ1-1, with 8 nucleotides matching TRBD1. The receptor comes from a man between 60 and 70 years old with acute or convalescent COVID-19. Sample: peripheral blood. CDR3 nucleotide sequence: TGTGCCTGGAGTGGCGACAGGGGTCGGGTATTGCTCTTT. This sequence encodes CAWSGDRGRVLLF.